The 31 T cell receptor beta chains given below trace back to one sample, sequenced in a study of blood T cell repertoires in COVID-19. Sequencing used immunoSEQ multiplex PCR; TCRdb keeps in-frame clones, though not all of them. Among almost 250,000 clones listed, 75% to 90% were seen once. Sequencing input: PBMCs or T cells enriched from blood (not recorded which). Receptors originate from a woman in her 30s who had recovered from COVID-19.

The V call is TRBV18, the J call TRBJ1-5; no definite D call. The CDR3 runs to 12 residues. The germline V gene encodes CDR1 KGHSH and CDR2 LQKENI. The germline V and J ends were trimmed by 3 bases and 4 bases, with 4 bases remaining between them. CDR3 bases: TGTGCCAGCTCACCGGAGAATCAGCCCCAGCATTTT. Residues: CASSPENQPQHF.

The chain links TRBV28 to TRBJ1-2; 7 nucleotides align to TRBD1. Unmatched junction bases numbered 4, after V lost 5 bases and J lost 4 bases. The CDR3 runs to 13 residues. CDR1 MDHEN and CDR2 SYDVKM come from the germline V gene. CDR3 nucleotides: TGTGCCAGCAGTGTGAGACAGGGCTATGGCTACACCTTC. Amino acid sequence: CASSVRQGYGYTF.

The genes are TRBV5-1 and TRBJ2-3, with D uncertain. Looked up from germline, CDR1 is SGHRS and CDR2 is YFSETQ. The CDR3 loop spans 14 amino acids. Trimming pared 4 bases from V and 0 bases from J, leaving 9 bases between. CDR3 in amino acids: CASSLGGSTDTQYF. Here the CDR3 DNA reads TGCGCCAGCAGCCTTGGCGGTAGCACAGATACGCAGTATTTT.

The rearrangement uses TRBV4-2 and TRBJ2-2; 7 nucleotides match TRBD2. The CDR3 length is 16 residues. From germline, CDR1 is LGHNA and CDR2 YNFKEQ. V lost 1 base and J lost 3; bases outside the gene matches: 5. The CDR3 sequence: CASSQGTGGDTGELFF. The CDR3 bases are TGTGCCAGCAGCCAAGGAACGGGAGGCGACACCGGGGAGCTGTTTTTT.

This clone showed up just a few times. J is TRBJ1-2 and V is TRBV29-1, with unresolved D. Per the germline V gene, CDR1 is SQVTM and CDR2 is ANQGSEA. This CDR3 is 12 amino acids long. Trimming pared 3 bases from V and 4 bases from J, leaving 9 bases between. The CDR3 DNA reads as TGCAGCGTTGATACCTCCAGCTATGGCTACACCTTC. It codes for CSVDTSSYGYTF.

The chain links TRBV27 to TRBJ2-2; possible D gene TRBD1, 6 bases. The ends were cut back, 4 bases at V and 7 bases at J, with 25 bases in the middle. The CDR3 has 18 amino acids. Germline lookup yields CDR1 MNHEY and CDR2 SMNVEV (reference sequence). CDR3 nucleotides: TGTGCCAGCAGTTCCCGCCATCGACAGGTTGAAAGGGACGGGGAGCTGTTTTTT. Translation gives CASSSRHRQVERDGELFF.

The J gene is TRBJ2-7, the V gene TRBV19, with TRBD1 matching over 8 bases. CDR1 and CDR2 from the germline V gene are LNHDA and SQIVND (reference sequence). There are 13 residues in the CDR3. The trim removed 10 bases at V and 7 bases at J, leaving 12 bases unmatched. The CDR3 loop is CATAARGLEEQYF. Written as DNA, the CDR3 is TGTGCCACCGCAGCCAGGGGGCTGGAGGAGCAGTACTTC.

The J gene is TRBJ1-3, the V gene TRBV13; TRBD1 might be the D (5 bases). Germline CDR1 is PRHDT and CDR2 is FYEKMQ (reference sequence). Deletions cut 1 base from V and 4 bases from J, with 29 bases between. This CDR3 region has 21 residues. The CDR3 spells CASSLEGWLWGREVTGNTIYF. The CDR3 bases are TGTGCCAGCAGCTTAGAGGGGTGGTTGTGGGGCAGGGAGGTAACCGGAAACACCATATATTTT.

The rearrangement links TRBV7-2 to TRBJ2-1, with 9 bases identical to TRBD1. This CDR3 has 15 residues. CDR1 is SGHTA, CDR2 FQGNSA, per germline. With V trimmed by 2 bases and J by 3 bases, 2 bases remained unmatched. The CDR3 spells CASSLTGGSYNEQFF. In DNA form, the CDR3 reads TGTGCCAGCAGCTTAACAGGGGGCAGCTACAATGAGCAGTTCTTC.

J is TRBJ1-4 and V is TRBV7-9; D unclear. This CDR3 spans 15 amino acids. Trimming stripped 2 bases from V and 8 bases from J, with 15 bases between. CDR1 and CDR2 from the germline V gene are SEHNR and FQNEAQ (reference sequence). The CDR3 loop is CASSLRPGIREKLFF. In DNA, the CDR3 is TGTGCCAGCAGCTTAAGGCCGGGAATAAGGGAAAAACTGTTTTTT.

This rearrangement joins TRBV3-1 (or the pseudogene TRBV3-2) to TRBJ2-7; TRBD2 matches at 10 bases. CDR1 and CDR2 (germline): LGHDT, YNNKEL (reference sequence). The V gene end was trimmed by 1 base and the J gene end by 4 bases; junction bases not matched to a gene: 7. This CDR3 comprises 16 residues. The CDR3 region is CASSQGTSGRGYEQYF. The CDR3 DNA is TGTGCCAGCAGCCAAGGGACTAGCGGAAGGGGGTACGAGCAGTACTTC.

The chain has TRBV6-5 and TRBJ2-2, with D possibly matching TRBD1 (7 bases). Germline assignment: CDR1 MNHEY and CDR2 SVGAGI. The V and J ends lost 0 bases and 12 bases respectively, with 20 bases between them. The CDR3 is 16 amino acids. CDR3 nucleotide sequence: TGTGCCAGCAGTTACTCGGCAGGGGGAGGCCAGGAGAAGCTGTTTTTT. This encodes CASSYSAGGGQEKLFF.

V usage is TRBV7-3 and J usage is TRBJ2-2, with D possibly TRBD2 on 6 matching bases. CDR3 size: 17 residues. V shed 5 bases and J shed 0 bases, with 16 bases lying between them. Germline V gene sequence: CDR1 SGHTA, CDR2 FQGTGA. Here the CDR3 reads CASSAGVSGANTGELFF. The CDR3 DNA is TGTGCCAGCAGCGCAGGCGTTTCGGGGGCGAACACCGGGGAGCTGTTTTTT.

The chain uses TRBV19 and TRBJ1-2; 7 positions agree with TRBD1. V trimming: 4 bases; J trimming: 5 bases; junction bases outside the gene matches: 10. The CDR3 length is 15 residues. The germline V gene encodes CDR1 LNHDA and CDR2 SQIVND (reference sequence). Here the CDR3 DNA reads TGTGCCAGTAGTAGTGGAGGGGGCTTGGTTTATGGCTACACCTTC. Translated: CASSSGGGLVYGYTF.

The gene calls are TRBV2 and TRBJ2-2, with 9 nucleotides matching TRBD2. The junction had 1 base not matched to a gene; V was cut back by 1 base and J by 1 base. This CDR3 region has 16 residues. Germline CDR1 and CDR2: SNHLY and FYNNEI. This CDR3 is CASSEGLAVNTGELFF. The CDR3 DNA reads as TGTGCCAGCAGTGAAGGACTAGCGGTGAACACCGGGGAGCTGTTTTTT.

The chain uses TRBV3-1 (or the pseudogene TRBV3-2) and TRBJ2-6; 10 positions match TRBD1. In germline, CDR1 is LGHDT, CDR2 YNNKEL (reference sequence). The junction had 2 bases not matched to a gene; V was cut back by 1 base and J by 2 bases. The CDR3 spans 17 residues. This chain's CDR3 is CASSQGQGAAGANVLTF. CDR3 sequence (DNA): TGTGCCAGCAGCCAAGGACAGGGGGCGGCTGGGGCCAACGTCCTGACTTTC.

This rearrangement joins TRBV30 to TRBJ1-1, with TRBD1 as a possible D gene (6 bases). The ends were cut back, 8 bases at V and 1 base at J, with 11 bases in the middle. The CDR3 loop spans 12 amino acids. CDR1 is GTSNPN and CDR2 is SVGIG in the germline V gene (reference sequence). DNA for the CDR3: TGTGCCCGGGGGGGCAGGAACACTGAAGCTTTCTTT. It encodes CARGGRNTEAFF.

The CDR3 nucleotides read TGTGCCAGCAGCTTGCCCCCTCGTTTGGCGGGAGCCGTGAATGAGCAGTTCTTC. Translated, it gives CASSLPPRLAGAVNEQFF. The chain uses TRBV7-9 and TRBJ2-1, with 7 bases lining up with TRBD2. The CDR3 totals 18 residues. The V gene's germline CDR1 is SEHNR and CDR2 FQNEAQ (reference sequence). After removal of 3 bases from V and 7 bases from J, the junction contained 18 bases not matched to a gene.

CDR3 nucleotides: TGTGCCAGCAGCTCACGGACAGGAGACAATGAGCAGTTCTTC. It specifies CASSSRTGDNEQFF. The chain employs TRBV7-2 and TRBJ2-1, with 7 bases matching TRBD1. With V trimmed by 4 bases and J by 5 bases, 5 bases remained unmatched. The CDR3 contains 14 residues. CDR1 SGHTA and CDR2 FQGNSA come from the germline V gene. Together with reference TRBV7-2 and TRBJ2-1, the CDR3 gives the full variable domain: GAGVSQSPSNKVTEKGKDVELRCDPISGHTALYWYRQSLGQGLEFLIYFQGNSAPDKSGLPSDRFSAERTGGSVSTLTIQRTQQEDSAVYLCASSSRTGDNEQFFGPGTRLTVL.

The chain employs TRBV9 and TRBJ2-5, with 7 bases that match TRBD2. The V gene end was trimmed by 4 bases and the J gene end by 1 base; junction bases not matched to a gene: 7. The V gene's germline CDR1 is SGDLS and CDR2 YYNGEE. The CDR3 extends over 15 amino acids. The CDR3 sequence: CASSPQTSIQETQYF. CDR3 coding DNA: TGTGCCAGCAGCCCCCAGACTAGCATCCAAGAGACCCAGTACTTC.

The chain employs TRBV10-3 and TRBJ1-3; the D is unclear. Germline V gene lookup returns CDR1 ENHRY and CDR2 SYGVKD. V shed 5 bases and J shed 3 bases, with 17 bases lying between them. This CDR3 contains 16 residues. In DNA form, the CDR3 reads TGTGCCATCAGTTCCCCGGGAGCCAAGGGTGGAAACACCATATATTTT. This codes for CAISSPGAKGGNTIYF.

V is TRBV19 and J is TRBJ1-2; a weak D match, TRBD1 (5 bases). CDR3 length: 14 residues. CDR1 and CDR2 (germline): LNHDA, SQIVND (reference sequence). The germline V and J ends were trimmed by 4 bases and 4 bases, with 13 bases remaining between them. As DNA, the CDR3 is TGTGCCAGTAGTACCCCCCGGGGGTCCTATGGCTACACCTTC. It is translated as CASSTPRGSYGYTF.

The V call is TRBV6-1, the J call TRBJ2-1, with D unresolved. The CDR3 loop spans 15 amino acids. V lost 3 bases and J 0 bases, leaving 9 bases between the germline ends. The germline V gene has CDR1 MNHNS and CDR2 SASEGT. The CDR3 DNA is TGTGCCAGCAGTGATGGGCAGAGCTCCTACAATGAGCAGTTCTTC. Its translation is CASSDGQSSYNEQFF.

The chain couples TRBV10-2 to TRBJ2-1; D gene unclear. Trimming removed 5 bases at V and 4 bases at J, with 9 bases between. This CDR3 has 13 residues. Germline V gives CDR1 WSHSY, CDR2 SAAADI. The DNA of the CDR3 is TGCGCCAGCAGTTCAGACTCTTACAATGAGCAGTTCTTC. Translating gives CASSSDSYNEQFF.

This chain connects TRBV28 to TRBJ1-3; D is ambiguous. CDR3 length equals 16 residues. CDR1 is MDHEN, CDR2 SYDVKM, per germline. Trimming removed 2 bases from V and 0 bases from J, with 11 bases in between. The CDR3 is CASSLRSSTSGNTIYF. As DNA, the CDR3 is TGTGCCAGCAGTTTACGGAGTTCCACCTCTGGAAACACCATATATTTT.

The chain combines TRBV4-1 with TRBJ2-1; D not certain. The CDR3 is made up of 16 amino acids. Germline V lookup: CDR1 MGHRA, CDR2 YSYEKL. V lost 1 base, J lost 0 bases, and 10 bases lay in between. Here the CDR3 reads CASSQGRLRSYNEQFF. The CDR3, as DNA: TGCGCCAGCAGCCAAGGAAGACTCCGCTCCTACAATGAGCAGTTCTTC.

V and J are TRBV27 and TRBJ1-2; D uncertain. Germline assignment: CDR1 MNHEY and CDR2 SMNVEV (reference sequence). CDR3 size: 13 residues. V was clipped by 2 bases and J by 3 bases, with 7 bases between them. CDR3 nucleotides: TGTGCCAGCAGTTTAGTGGGAGACTATGGCTACACCTTC. Amino acids: CASSLVGDYGYTF.

This chain joins TRBV25-1 and TRBJ1-2, with TRBD1 identical over 8 bases. Germline values: CDR1 MGHDK, CDR2 SYGVNS. The CDR3 runs to 13 residues. J gave up 8 bases and V 6 bases, and 8 bases lay outside the gene matches. The CDR3 here is CASRVEDREGYTF. The CDR3 DNA reads as TGTGCCAGCAGGGTCGAGGACAGGGAAGGCTACACCTTC.

The chain joins TRBV2 to TRBJ2-5, with a tentative D call TRBD1 (5 bases). The CDR3 covers 14 residues. Germline V CDR1 and CDR2: SNHLY, FYNNEI. Trimming stripped 7 bases from V and 2 bases from J, with 14 bases between. The CDR3 is CASKRTYRQETQYF. The CDR3 region has the DNA TGTGCCAGCAAGAGGACATATCGGCAAGAGACCCAGTACTTC.

The chain has TRBV6-1 and TRBJ1-2, with a possible D match to TRBD1 (6 bases). Trimming stripped 1 base from V and 0 bases from J, with 12 bases between. CDR1 is MNHNS, CDR2 SASEGT, per germline. This CDR3 spans 16 amino acids. CDR3 sequence: CASSEERDTANYGYTF. The CDR3 bases are TGTGCCAGCAGTGAAGAGAGGGACACAGCTAACTATGGCTACACCTTC.

This clone was picked up one time. This chain joins TRBV11-2 and TRBJ1-6; D may be TRBD1 (5 bases). Trimming took off 1 base at V and 5 bases at J, with 18 bases between the two ends. Germline V gives CDR1 SGHAT, CDR2 FQNNGV. The CDR3 consists of 18 residues. CDR3 coding DNA: TGTGCCAGCAGCTTAGTCCCGCCGATTGGGGCCGATAATTCACCCCTCCACTTT. Translating it yields CASSLVPPIGADNSPLHF. The variable domain in full, with the rest retrieved from reference TRBV11-2 and TRBJ1-6, is EAGVAQSPRYKIIEKRQSVAFWCNPISGHATLYWYQQILGQGPKLLIQFQNNGVVDDSQLPKDRFSAERLKGVDSTLKIQPAKLEDSAVYLCASSLVPPIGADNSPLHFGNGTRLTVT.